The 12 T cell receptor beta chains below were found in one sample sequenced in a study of a mutant IDH1 vaccine in newly diagnosed glioma. These receptors are not linked to any known antigen. As for time point: week 47, end of study. What each vaccine dose contained was 300 ug of mutant IDH1 20-mer peptide, accompanied by topical imiquimod. Data came from immunoSEQ multiplex PCR; TCRdb stores just in-frame clones and leaves some out. The table has around 61,000 clones, less than 80% seen once. Material: PBMCs, obtained from a glioma patient whose treatment included an IDH1 peptide vaccine. All receptors derive from a man aged 45-65 years with glioma.

This chain's CDR3 is CASSPRLTSGGDEQYF. CDR3 nucleotides: TGTGCCAGCAGCCCCCGACTTACTAGCGGGGGGGACGAGCAGTACTTC. The chain couples TRBV2 to TRBJ2-7, with 13 bases that match TRBD2. V trimming: 6 bases; J trimming: 5 bases; junction bases outside the gene matches: 10. Germline V gene lookup returns CDR1 SNHLY and CDR2 FYNNEI. CDR3 length: 16 amino acids.

This clone was recorded a few times. The rearrangement links TRBV19 to TRBJ1-1; maybe TRBD1 (5 bases). Germline assignment: CDR1 LNHDA and CDR2 SQIVND (reference sequence). CDR3 size: 14 residues. Trimming shortened V by 5 bases and J by 3 bases, and 13 bases separated the two germline ends. CDR3 DNA: TGTGCCAGTAGTGTACGGGGGACGGACACTGAAGCTTTCTTT. Translation gives CASSVRGTDTEAFF.

The J gene is TRBJ1-1, the V gene TRBV14; 7 nucleotides match TRBD1. V was pared by 1 base and J by 5 bases, with 4 bases of the junction left unmatched. This CDR3 has 14 amino acids. Germline CDR1 is SGHDN and CDR2 is FVKESK. Written as DNA, the CDR3 is TGTGCCAGCAGCCAAGGACTACAGGGGACTGAAGCTTTCTTT. Translation: CASSQGLQGTEAFF.

V gene TRBV7-8 combines with J gene TRBJ2-7; tentatively, D is TRBD1 (6 bases). The CDR3 runs to 13 residues. Trimming took off 5 bases at V and 3 bases at J, with 11 bases between the two ends. The germline gives CDR1 SGHVS, CDR2 FQNEAQ. This CDR3 reads CASSTRTDYEQYF. The DNA for the CDR3 is TGTGCCAGCAGCACCAGGACAGACTACGAGCAGTACTTC. The full variable domain, with the rest looked up from reference TRBV7-8 and TRBJ2-7, is GAGVSQSPRYKVAKRGQDVALRCDPISGHVSLFWYQQALGQGPEFLTYFQNEAQLDKSGLPSDRFFAERPEGSVSTLKIQRTQQEDSAVYLCASSTRTDYEQYFGPGTRLTVT.

V is TRBV6-1 and J is TRBJ2-5, with 9 bases that match TRBD2. V was pared by 1 base and J by 3 bases, with 0 bases of the junction left unmatched. The V gene's germline CDR1 is MNHNS and CDR2 SASEGT. The CDR3 loop spans 14 amino acids. CDR3 sequence (DNA): TGTGCCAGCAGTGAAGGACTAGCGGAAGAGACCCAGTACTTC. It encodes CASSEGLAEETQYF.

This chain joins TRBV30 and TRBJ1-5; the D gene is possibly TRBD1 (6 bases). V dropped 3 bases and J dropped 6 bases, with 18 bases sitting between them. The CDR3 totals 15 residues. The V gene's germline CDR1 is GTSNPN and CDR2 SVGIG (reference sequence). DNA of the CDR3: TGTGCCTGGAGCCCGGGGGCAGGTGGTCTTCAGCCCCAGCATTTT. This sequence encodes CAWSPGAGGLQPQHF.

This clone came up a few times. CDR3 sequence reads: CASSTDEGQGASGELFF. In DNA form, the CDR3 reads TGTGCCAGCAGCACCGACGAGGGACAGGGGGCGTCCGGGGAGCTGTTTTTT. The V and J genes are TRBV7-9 and TRBJ2-2; 12 nucleotides agree with TRBD1. CDR3 length: 17 amino acids. From germline, CDR1 is SEHNR and CDR2 FQNEAQ (reference sequence). J lost 6 bases, V lost 5 bases, and 10 bases had no gene match. The full variable domain, rest sourced from reference TRBV7-9 and TRBJ2-2, is DTGVSQNPRHKITKRGQNVTFRCDPISEHNRLYWYRQTLGQGPEFLTYFQNEAQLEKSRLLSDRFSAERPKGSFSTLEIQRTEQGDSAMYLCASSTDEGQGASGELFFGEGSRLTVL.

V usage is TRBV10-3 and J usage is TRBJ1-1; 9 nucleotides match TRBD1. Trimming cost V 6 bases and J 1 base; bases outside gene matches: 3. Germline CDR1 is ENHRY and CDR2 is SYGVKD. CDR3 length: 14 residues. The CDR3 sequence: CAISTGQGNTEAFF. The DNA of the CDR3 is TGTGCCATCAGCACGGGACAGGGGAACACTGAAGCTTTCTTT.

The V and J genes are TRBV13 and TRBJ1-2; 7 nucleotides line up with TRBD1. The V gene's germline CDR1 is PRHDT and CDR2 FYEKMQ (reference sequence). The length of the CDR3 is 13 residues. With V trimmed by 3 bases and J by 6 bases, 4 bases remained unmatched. CDR3: CASSFGQGDGYTF. For the CDR3, the DNA is TGTGCCAGCAGCTTCGGGCAGGGGGATGGCTACACCTTC.

The V and J genes are TRBV4-2 and TRBJ1-5; TRBD1 matches 7 bases. This CDR3 spans 16 amino acids. The V gene end was trimmed by 1 base and the J gene end by 2 bases; junction bases not matched to a gene: 5. Germline V gene lookup returns CDR1 LGHNA and CDR2 YNFKEQ. Here the CDR3 reads CASSQVTGDRNQPQHF. The DNA for the CDR3 is TGTGCCAGCAGCCAAGTTACAGGGGATCGCAATCAGCCCCAGCATTTT.

The chain joins TRBV19 to TRBJ2-7; 9 nucleotides align to TRBD2. This CDR3 region has 14 residues. Losses at the gene ends were 1 base for V and 2 bases for J; bases not matched to a gene: 0. Germline CDR1 LNHDA, CDR2 SQIVND (reference sequence). CDR3 loop: CASSIGGGAYEQYF. The DNA for the CDR3 is TGTGCCAGTAGTATAGGCGGGGGGGCCTACGAGCAGTACTTC.

V is TRBV10-3 and J is TRBJ1-2, with D perhaps TRBD1 (5 bases). The CDR3 is made up of 14 amino acids. Germline V gene sequence: CDR1 ENHRY, CDR2 SYGVKD. Trimming shortened V by 4 bases and J by 8 bases, and 17 bases separated the two germline ends. CDR3 in amino acids: CAISAQTVGGGYTF. The CDR3 DNA sequence: TGTGCCATCAGTGCACAGACAGTCGGGGGAGGCTACACCTTC.